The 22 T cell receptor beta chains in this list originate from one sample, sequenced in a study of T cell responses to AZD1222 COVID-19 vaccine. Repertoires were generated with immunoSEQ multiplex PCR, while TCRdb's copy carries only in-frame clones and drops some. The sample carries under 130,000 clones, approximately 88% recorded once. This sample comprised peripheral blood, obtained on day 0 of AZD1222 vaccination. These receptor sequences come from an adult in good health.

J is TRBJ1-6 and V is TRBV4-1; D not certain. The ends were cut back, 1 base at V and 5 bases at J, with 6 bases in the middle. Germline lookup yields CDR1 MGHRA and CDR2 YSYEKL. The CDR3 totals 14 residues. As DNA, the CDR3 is TGCGCCAGCAGCCAAGGACTGAATAATTCACCCCTCCACTTT. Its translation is CASSQGLNNSPLHF.

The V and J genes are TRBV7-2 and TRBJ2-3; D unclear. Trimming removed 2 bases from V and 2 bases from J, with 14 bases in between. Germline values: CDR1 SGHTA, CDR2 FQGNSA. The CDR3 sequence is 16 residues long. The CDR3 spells CASSLRASSPTDTQYF. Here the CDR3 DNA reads TGTGCCAGCAGCTTAAGGGCTTCCTCGCCCACAGATACGCAGTATTTT.

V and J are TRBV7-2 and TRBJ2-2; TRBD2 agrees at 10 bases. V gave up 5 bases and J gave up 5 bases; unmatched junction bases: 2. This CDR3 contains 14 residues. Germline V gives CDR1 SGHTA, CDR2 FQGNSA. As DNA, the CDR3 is TGTGCCAGCAGCGCGGGACTAGCGACCGGGGAGCTGTTTTTT. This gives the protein CASSAGLATGELFF.

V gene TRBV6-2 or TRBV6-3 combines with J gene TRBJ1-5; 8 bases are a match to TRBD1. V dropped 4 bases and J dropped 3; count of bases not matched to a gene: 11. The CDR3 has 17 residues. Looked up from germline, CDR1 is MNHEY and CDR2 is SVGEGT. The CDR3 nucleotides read TGTGCCAGCAGTTTTCCCACTACAGGGGGTCCCAATCAGCCCCAGCATTTT. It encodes CASSFPTTGGPNQPQHF.

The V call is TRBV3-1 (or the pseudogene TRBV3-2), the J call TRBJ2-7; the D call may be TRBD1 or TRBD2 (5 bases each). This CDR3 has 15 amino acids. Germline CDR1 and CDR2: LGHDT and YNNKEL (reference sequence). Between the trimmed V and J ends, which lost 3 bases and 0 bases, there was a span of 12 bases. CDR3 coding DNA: TGTGCCAGCAGCCACCAGGGACGGGCCTCCTACGAGCAGTACTTC. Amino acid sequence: CASSHQGRASYEQYF.

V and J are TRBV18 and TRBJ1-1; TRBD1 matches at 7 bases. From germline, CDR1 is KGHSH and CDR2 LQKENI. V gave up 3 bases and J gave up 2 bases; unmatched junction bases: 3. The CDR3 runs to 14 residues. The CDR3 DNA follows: TGTGCCAGCTCACCCGGGACAGTCAACACTGAAGCTTTCTTT. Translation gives CASSPGTVNTEAFF.

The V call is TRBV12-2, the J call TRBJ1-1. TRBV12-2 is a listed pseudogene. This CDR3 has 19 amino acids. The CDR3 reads CASRADLGVVRASNTEAFF. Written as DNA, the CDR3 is TGTGCAAGTCGCGCTGACTTGGGGGTCGTTCGCGCATCGAACACTGAAGCTTTCTTT.

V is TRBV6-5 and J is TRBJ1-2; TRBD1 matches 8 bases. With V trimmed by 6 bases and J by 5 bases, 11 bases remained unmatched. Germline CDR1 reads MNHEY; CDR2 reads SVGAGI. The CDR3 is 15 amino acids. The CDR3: CASRQGQAGVYGYTF. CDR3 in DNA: TGTGCCAGCAGACAGGGACAGGCGGGTGTATATGGCTACACCTTC.

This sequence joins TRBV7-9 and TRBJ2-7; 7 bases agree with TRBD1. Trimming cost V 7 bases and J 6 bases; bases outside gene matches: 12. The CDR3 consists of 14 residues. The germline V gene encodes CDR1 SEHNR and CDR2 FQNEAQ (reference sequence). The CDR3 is CASTPGQNWPEQYF. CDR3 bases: TGTGCCAGCACCCCGGGACAGAACTGGCCCGAGCAGTACTTC. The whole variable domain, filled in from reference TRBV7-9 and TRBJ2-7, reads DTGVSQNPRHKITKRGQNVTFRCDPISEHNRLYWYRQTLGQGPEFLTYFQNEAQLEKSRLLSDRFSAERPKGSFSTLEIQRTEQGDSAMYLCASTPGQNWPEQYFGPGTRLTVT.

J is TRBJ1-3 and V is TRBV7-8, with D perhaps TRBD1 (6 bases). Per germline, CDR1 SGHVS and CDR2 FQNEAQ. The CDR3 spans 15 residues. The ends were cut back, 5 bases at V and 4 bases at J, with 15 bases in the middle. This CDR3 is CASSQGQTRGNTIYF. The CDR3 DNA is TGTGCCAGCAGCCAAGGACAGACCCGCGGAAACACCATATATTTT.

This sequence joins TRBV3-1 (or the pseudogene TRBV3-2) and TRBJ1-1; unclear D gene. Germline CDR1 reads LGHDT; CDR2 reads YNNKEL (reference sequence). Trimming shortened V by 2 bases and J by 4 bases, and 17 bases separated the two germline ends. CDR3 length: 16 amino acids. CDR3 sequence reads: CASSQLFTVGFTEAFF. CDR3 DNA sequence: TGTGCCAGCAGCCAATTGTTCACGGTGGGATTCACTGAAGCTTTCTTT.

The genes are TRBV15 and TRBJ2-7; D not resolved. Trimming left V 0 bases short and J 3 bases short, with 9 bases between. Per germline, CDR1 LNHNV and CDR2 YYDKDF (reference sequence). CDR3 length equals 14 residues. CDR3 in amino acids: CATSRDLLSYEQYF. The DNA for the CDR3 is TGTGCCACCAGCAGAGACCTCTTGAGCTACGAGCAGTACTTC.

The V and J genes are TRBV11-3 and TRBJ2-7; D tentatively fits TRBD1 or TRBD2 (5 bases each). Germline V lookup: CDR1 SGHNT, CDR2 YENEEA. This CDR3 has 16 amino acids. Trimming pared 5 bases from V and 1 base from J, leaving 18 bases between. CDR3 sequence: CASSLAIGQGSYEQYF. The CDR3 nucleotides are TGTGCCAGCAGCCTAGCAATTGGGCAGGGATCCTACGAGCAGTACTTC.

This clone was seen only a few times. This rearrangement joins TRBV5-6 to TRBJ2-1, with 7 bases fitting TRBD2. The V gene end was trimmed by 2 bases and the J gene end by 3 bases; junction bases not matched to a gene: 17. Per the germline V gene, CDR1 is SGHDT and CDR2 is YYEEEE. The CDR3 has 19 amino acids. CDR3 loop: CASSLDLGTLGGGYNEQFF. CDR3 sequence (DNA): TGTGCCAGCAGCTTAGACTTGGGGACCCTTGGCGGGGGCTACAATGAGCAGTTCTTC.

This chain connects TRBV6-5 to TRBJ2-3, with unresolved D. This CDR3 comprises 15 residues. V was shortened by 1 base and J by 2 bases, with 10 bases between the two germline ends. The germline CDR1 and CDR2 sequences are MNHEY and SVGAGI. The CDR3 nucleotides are TGTGCCAGCAGTTACTTGGACGGATCCACAGATACGCAGTATTTT. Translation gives CASSYLDGSTDTQYF.

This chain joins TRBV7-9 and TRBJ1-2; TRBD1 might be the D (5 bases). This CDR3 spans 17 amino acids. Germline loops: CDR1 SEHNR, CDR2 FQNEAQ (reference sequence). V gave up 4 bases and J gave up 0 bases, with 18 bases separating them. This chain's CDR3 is CASSSTKATGANYGYTF. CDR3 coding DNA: TGTGCCAGCAGCTCCACCAAGGCAACAGGCGCTAACTATGGCTACACCTTC.

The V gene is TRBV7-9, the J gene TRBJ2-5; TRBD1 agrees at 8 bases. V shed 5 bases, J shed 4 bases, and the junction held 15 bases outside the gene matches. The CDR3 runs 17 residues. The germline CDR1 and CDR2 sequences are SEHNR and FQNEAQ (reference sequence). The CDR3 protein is CASSPGYGQGYAETQYF. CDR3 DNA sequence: TGTGCCAGCAGCCCGGGATATGGACAGGGATACGCAGAGACCCAGTACTTC.

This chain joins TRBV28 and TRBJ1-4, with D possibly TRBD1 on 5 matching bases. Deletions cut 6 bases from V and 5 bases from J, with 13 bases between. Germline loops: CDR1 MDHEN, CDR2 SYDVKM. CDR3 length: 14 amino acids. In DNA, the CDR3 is TGTGCCAGCAGGGGCGGGCAGGGAAATGAAAAACTGTTTTTT. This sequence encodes CASRGGQGNEKLFF.

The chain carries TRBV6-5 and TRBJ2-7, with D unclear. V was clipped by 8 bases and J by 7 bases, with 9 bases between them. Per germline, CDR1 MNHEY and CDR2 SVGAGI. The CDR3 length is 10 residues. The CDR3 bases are TGTGCCAGCCGACGCAGGGAGCAGTACTTC. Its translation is CASRRREQYF.

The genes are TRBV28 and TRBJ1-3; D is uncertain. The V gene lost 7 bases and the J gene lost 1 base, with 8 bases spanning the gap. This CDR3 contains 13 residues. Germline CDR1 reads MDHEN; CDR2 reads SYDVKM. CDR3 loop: CASTLGSGNTIYF. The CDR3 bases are TGTGCCAGCACCCTGGGGTCTGGAAACACCATATATTTT.

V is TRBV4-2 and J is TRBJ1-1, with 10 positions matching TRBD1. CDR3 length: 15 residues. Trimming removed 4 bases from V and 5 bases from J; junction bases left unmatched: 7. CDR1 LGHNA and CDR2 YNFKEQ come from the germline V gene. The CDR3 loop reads CASSRGTGEKTEAFF. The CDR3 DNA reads TGTGCCAGCAGCCGAGGGACAGGGGAAAAGACTGAAGCTTTCTTT.

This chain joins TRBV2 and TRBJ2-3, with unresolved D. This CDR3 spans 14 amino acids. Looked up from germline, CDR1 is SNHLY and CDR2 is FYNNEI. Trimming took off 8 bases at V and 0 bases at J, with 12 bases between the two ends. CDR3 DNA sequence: TGTGCCAGCTTAGGAGCGACTAGCACAGATACGCAGTATTTT. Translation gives CASLGATSTDTQYF.